Described below is a single T cell receptor beta chain sequence and its context. The antigen remains undetermined. The data belong to a study of cytomegalovirus exposure and HLA in healthy donors. Notes on the study in general: A later analysis, which compared TCR beta chains of equal frequency, found the HLA-associated ones more clonally expanded.

PCR involved 60 Vbeta and 13 Jbeta primers. Data came from immunoSEQ multiplex PCR; TCRdb stores just in-frame clones and leaves some out. In the table there are 210,000 or so clones, around 86% of which are singletons. V trimming: 4 bases; J trimming: 3 bases; junction bases outside the gene matches: 13. The CDR3 loop spans 18 amino acids. Germline V gives CDR1 SGHRS, CDR2 YFSETQ. Sample: PBMCs. The clonotype originates from a man aged 25 to 40 in good health and CMV-seronegative. This rearrangement joins TRBV5-1 to TRBJ1-6, with TRBD1 matching over 7 bases. This CDR3 reads CASSRGTDLKVYNSPLHF. The CDR3 nucleotides read TGCGCCAGCAGCAGAGGGACAGATCTAAAAGTCTATAATTCACCCCTCCACTTT.